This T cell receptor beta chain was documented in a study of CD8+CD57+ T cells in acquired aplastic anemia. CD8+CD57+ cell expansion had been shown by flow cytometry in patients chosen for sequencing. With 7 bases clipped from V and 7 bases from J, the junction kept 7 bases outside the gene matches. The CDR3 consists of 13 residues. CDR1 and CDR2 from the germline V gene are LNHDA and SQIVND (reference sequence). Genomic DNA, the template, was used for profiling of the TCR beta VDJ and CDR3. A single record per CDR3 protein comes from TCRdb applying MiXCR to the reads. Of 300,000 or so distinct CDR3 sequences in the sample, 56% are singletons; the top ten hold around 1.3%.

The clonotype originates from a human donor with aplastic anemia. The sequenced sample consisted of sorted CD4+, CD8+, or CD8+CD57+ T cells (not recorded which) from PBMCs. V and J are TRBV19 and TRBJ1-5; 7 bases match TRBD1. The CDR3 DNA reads TGTGCCAGTAACCTGGACAGGAGCCAGCCCCAGCATTTT. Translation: CASNLDRSQPQHF. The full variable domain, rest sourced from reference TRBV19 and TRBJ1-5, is DGGITQSPKYLFRKEGQNVTLSCEQNLNHDAMYWYRQDPGQGLRLIYYSQIVNDFQKGDIAEGYSVSREKKESFPLTVTSAQKNPTAFYLCASNLDRSQPQHFGDGTRLSIL.